This T cell receptor beta chain is drawn from a study of control samples from healthy donors and cancer patients. CDR1 and CDR2 from the germline V gene are MDHEN and SYDVKM. The CDR3 loop spans 16 amino acids. V shed 6 bases and J shed 2 bases, with 14 bases lying between them. Sequencing was performed with immunoSEQ multiplex PCR; in TCRdb, only in-frame clones are kept and a portion is missing. Found here are fewer than 200,000 clones, about 87% of them singletons; the top ten hold 12%. V is TRBV28 and J is TRBJ2-6; D is perhaps TRBD1 (5 bases). This sequence was found in a man aged 25-45 years in good health. Sequencing was carried out using blood. In DNA form, the CDR3 reads TGTGCCAGCAGACCCCCGACAGAGACTGGGGCCAACGTCCTGACTTTC. Residues: CASRPPTETGANVLTF.